Listed below are T cell receptor beta chains from one sample, sequenced in a study of CXCR3-negative and CXCR3-positive naive CD8 T cells. TCRdb re-called the 5' RACE reads; one entry per CDR3 protein, DNA not given. Recorded here are about 84,000 distinct CDR3 sequences; the top ten clones represent 0.6% to 0.7%. The specimen sequenced was naive CXCR3+ CD8+ T cells from blood. These receptors were obtained from a human donor in good health. Some clones in this sample may be carry-over from other donors' samples. CDR3s include the opening cysteine and the closing phenylalanine or tryptophan.

V gene: TRBV12-3/TRBV12-4
J gene: TRBJ1-5
CDR3 protein: CASTRQGRNQPQHF

V gene: TRBV25-1
J gene: TRBJ2-7
CDR3 protein: CASSVSLITYEQYF

V gene: TRBV3-1
J gene: TRBJ2-7
CDR3 protein: CASSQDGGGFDEQYF

V gene: TRBV12-3/TRBV12-4
J gene: TRBJ1-2
CDR3 protein: CASTKGGAQGYTF

V gene: TRBV5-1
J gene: TRBJ2-1
CDR3 protein: CASRSAGNSYNEQFF

V gene: TRBV15
J gene: TRBJ1-1
CDR3 protein: CATSSGTGVTEAFF

V gene: TRBV5-1
J gene: TRBJ2-5
CDR3 protein: CASSFTDRERETQYF

V gene: TRBV6-5
J gene: TRBJ2-2
CDR3 protein: CASSARTAGGELFF

V gene: TRBV7-8
J gene: TRBJ2-5
CDR3 protein: CASSLVGEGETQYF

V gene: TRBV7-2
J gene: TRBJ2-3
CDR3 protein: CASSTFPGRTDTQYF

V gene: TRBV29-1
J gene: TRBJ1-2
CDR3 protein: CSVPPGSGYGYTF

V gene: TRBV5-1
J gene: TRBJ2-7
CDR3 protein: CASSLRGVEQYF

V gene: TRBV7-3
J gene: TRBJ1-2
CDR3 protein: CASSSPYGYTF

V gene: TRBV28
J gene: TRBJ2-1
CDR3 protein: CASSLRTQATIF

V gene: TRBV28
J gene: TRBJ1-1
CDR3 protein: CASSAGTNTEAFF

V gene: TRBV6-5
J gene: TRBJ2-7
CDR3 protein: CASRLTGVKGSYEQYF

V gene: TRBV27
J gene: TRBJ2-1
CDR3 protein: CASSWGGSYNEQFF

V gene: TRBV5-1
J gene: TRBJ2-3
CDR3 protein: CASSLVGQGYTDTQYF

V gene: TRBV9
J gene: TRBJ1-4
CDR3 protein: CASSVRDNNEKLFF

V gene: TRBV7-2
J gene: TRBJ2-7
CDR3 protein: CASSFLSATYEQYF

V gene: TRBV12-3/TRBV12-4
J gene: TRBJ2-1
CDR3 protein: CASSLAVTNEQFF

V gene: TRBV2
J gene: TRBJ2-7
CDR3 protein: CASSANYEQYF

V gene: TRBV19
J gene: TRBJ2-1
CDR3 protein: CASSMKYNEQFF

V gene: TRBV29-1
J gene: TRBJ2-7
CDR3 protein: CSVGTGNEQYF

V gene: TRBV27
J gene: TRBJ2-1
CDR3 protein: CASSRMTTSGRKGTYNEQFF

V gene: TRBV2
J gene: TRBJ2-2
CDR3 protein: CATPRSTGELFF

V gene: TRBV19
J gene: TRBJ2-7
CDR3 protein: CASTPYLGQGGPHEQYF

V gene: TRBV4-1
J gene: TRBJ2-1
CDR3 protein: CASSQGQHNEQFF

V gene: TRBV29-1
J gene: TRBJ2-7
CDR3 protein: CSVVGAAGEQYF

V gene: TRBV5-5
J gene: TRBJ1-2
CDR3 protein: CASSLGTGGSGYTF

V gene: TRBV28
J gene: TRBJ2-4
CDR3 protein: CASSLSLTPAVTIAKNIQYF

V gene: TRBV6-6
J gene: TRBJ2-1
CDR3 protein: CASSPVAGELANEQFF

V gene: TRBV27
J gene: TRBJ2-3
CDR3 protein: CASKASGASTDTQYF

V gene: TRBV15
J gene: TRBJ1-4
CDR3 protein: CATSSRTAIIDNEKLFF

V gene: TRBV6-6
J gene: TRBJ2-7
CDR3 protein: CASSVAGTGSYEQYF

V gene: TRBV18
J gene: TRBJ1-1
CDR3 protein: CASSPPQGAEPFF

V gene: TRBV2
J gene: TRBJ2-2
CDR3 protein: CASSDRQGIYAGELFF

V gene: TRBV7-9
J gene: TRBJ2-1
CDR3 protein: CASSPERDSWGNEQFF

V gene: TRBV7-9
J gene: TRBJ2-7
CDR3 protein: CASSPRTGESYEQYF

V gene: TRBV6-5
J gene: TRBJ2-3
CDR3 protein: CASSRLDADTQYF

V gene: TRBV6-2/TRBV6-3
J gene: TRBJ2-4
CDR3 protein: CASSYGSLLAKNIQYF

V gene: TRBV14
J gene: TRBJ2-7
CDR3 protein: CASSQETGGIREQYF

V gene: TRBV9
J gene: TRBJ2-4
CDR3 protein: CASSDSGTAKNIQYF

V gene: TRBV29-1
J gene: TRBJ2-7
CDR3 protein: CSVAGTGLSYEQYF

V gene: TRBV7-6
J gene: TRBJ2-1
CDR3 protein: CASSPDGYNEQFF

V gene: TRBV28
J gene: TRBJ2-3
CDR3 protein: CASSRGHDGTDTQYF

V gene: TRBV12-3/TRBV12-4
J gene: TRBJ1-1
CDR3 protein: CASSFPQQGGSAEAFF

V gene: TRBV4-1
J gene: TRBJ2-3
CDR3 protein: CASRQRGKGEADTQYF

V gene: TRBV2
J gene: TRBJ1-6
CDR3 protein: CASTARGSSYNSPLHF

V gene: TRBV2
J gene: TRBJ2-5
CDR3 protein: CASSYLRTSGEETQYF

V gene: TRBV6-2/TRBV6-3
J gene: TRBJ2-5
CDR3 protein: CASSLDLEETQYF

V gene: TRBV20-1
J gene: TRBJ2-7
CDR3 protein: CSARDPDLSYEQYF

V gene: TRBV4-1
J gene: TRBJ1-3
CDR3 protein: CASSQYPADFGNTIYF